Listed here are 6 T cell receptor beta chains from one sample, sequenced in a study of beta chain features in type 1 diabetes. The sequenced template was cDNA made from the entire isolated RNA. TCRdb's copy holds only in-frame clones and misses some; the assay was immunoSEQ multiplex PCR. The sample includes under 400,000 clones, about 14% of them seen just once. Sequencing input: central memory CD4+ T cells from blood. All receptors come from a man under 40 in good health.

The chain has TRBV9 and TRBJ2-1; D unclear. Germline assignment: CDR1 SGDLS and CDR2 YYNGEE. This CDR3 spans 13 amino acids. V was cut by 7 bases and J by 1 base, with 9 bases left in between. The CDR3 nucleotides are TGTGCCAGCGGTGGGGATTCCTACAATGAGCAGTTCTTC. Its protein product is CASGGDSYNEQFF. Filled out from reference TRBV9 and TRBJ2-1, the complete variable domain reads DSGVTQTPKHLITATGQRVTLRCSPRSGDLSVYWYQQSLDQGLQFLIQYYNGEERAKGNILERFSAQQFPDLHSELNLSSLELGDSALYFCASGGDSYNEQFFGPGTRLTVL.

The chain couples TRBV7-2 to TRBJ1-4; no clear D. The V end was cut by 1 base, the J end by 4 bases, with 7 bases between. Germline V gives CDR1 SGHTA, CDR2 FQGNSA. The CDR3 totals 14 residues. The CDR3 is CASSLGGGNEKLFF. The CDR3, as DNA: TGTGCCAGCAGCTTAGGTGGAGGTAATGAAAAACTGTTTTTT.

This clone was observed many times. V usage is TRBV7-2 and J usage is TRBJ2-1; no definite D call. Per the germline V gene, CDR1 is SGHTA and CDR2 is FQGNSA. This CDR3 region has 11 residues. Trimming took 3 bases from V and 6 from J, leaving 3 bases between them. The DNA of the CDR3 is TGTGCCAGCAGCTTTGCCAATGAGCAGTTCTTC. Translated: CASSFANEQFF.

This clone appeared a few times. This sequence joins TRBV9 and TRBJ2-6; D not certain. CDR3 length: 16 residues. V was shortened by 3 bases and J by 0 bases, with 10 bases between the two germline ends. Germline CDR1 is SGDLS and CDR2 is YYNGEE. The CDR3 DNA follows: TGTGCCAGCAGCGCTTCCCCTCTCTCTGGGGCCAACGTCCTGACTTTC. This sequence encodes CASSASPLSGANVLTF.

This chain links TRBV5-1 with TRBJ2-1; TRBD2 is a possible D gene (6 bases). Germline V gene sequence: CDR1 SGHRS, CDR2 YFSETQ. The CDR3 sequence is 14 residues long. Trimming cost V 0 bases and J 7 bases, with 11 bases left between them. The CDR3 DNA reads TGCGCCAGCAGCTTGGGGGAGGTGGGAAATGAGCAGTTCTTC. Protein product: CASSLGEVGNEQFF.

This CDR3 is CASSQGNEQFF. Here the CDR3 DNA reads TGTGCCAGCAGCCAAGGGAATGAGCAGTTCTTC. V gene TRBV4-2 combines with J gene TRBJ2-1; D is uncertain. This CDR3 contains 11 residues. Trimming cost V 1 base and J 7 bases, with 2 bases left between them. Germline assignment: CDR1 LGHNA and CDR2 YNFKEQ.